Following are 28 T cell receptor beta chains from one sample sequenced in a study of OX40 agonist ivuxolimab in advanced cancers. Sequencing used immunoSEQ multiplex PCR; TCRdb keeps in-frame clones, though not all of them. The table includes some 90,000 clones, around 90% detected once. The sample in question was CD4+ or CD8+ T cells sorted from blood, obtained in a trial of the OX40 agonist ivuxolimab. Every receptor here comes from an adult with an advanced solid tumor such as melanoma, head and neck, liver or kidney cancer.

V and J are TRBV2 and TRBJ1-4, with 9 bases that match TRBD1. CDR3 length equals 13 residues. Germline CDR1 is SNHLY and CDR2 is FYNNEI. Germline trimming cut 5 bases from V and 8 bases from J; bases unmatched to any gene: 3. As DNA, the CDR3 is TGTGCCAGCAGTAGGGACAGGGACGAAAAACTGTTTTTT. Amino acids: CASSRDRDEKLFF.

In DNA, the CDR3 is TGTGCCAGCAGCTTTTTCGGGGGTAGGAACACCGGGGAGCTGTTTTTT. It codes for CASSFFGGRNTGELFF. This chain joins TRBV7-3 and TRBJ2-2; TRBD2 is a possible D gene (6 bases). Germline V gives CDR1 SGHTA, CDR2 FQGTGA. CDR3 size: 16 residues. The V gene lost 3 bases and the J gene lost 1 base, with 12 bases spanning the gap.

In this sample, this clone turned up once. The V and J genes are TRBV2 and TRBJ2-1; a possible D gene is TRBD2 (7 bases). Germline CDR1 and CDR2: SNHLY and FYNNEI. The CDR3 contains 16 residues. Trimming removed 8 bases from V and 6 bases from J, with 23 bases in between. The DNA for the CDR3 is TGTGCCAGCGACACCGAGGGGGGGCAAGGGTTCAATGAGCAGTTCTTC. Translation: CASDTEGGQGFNEQFF.

This chain uses TRBV9 with TRBJ2-2; D remains unclear. The CDR3 length is 14 residues. Trimming took 0 bases from V and 1 from J, leaving 4 bases between them. Germline loops: CDR1 SGDLS, CDR2 YYNGEE. CDR3 residues: CASSVVGNTGELFF. DNA for the CDR3: TGTGCCAGCAGCGTAGTCGGGAACACCGGGGAGCTGTTTTTT. Drawing the rest from reference TRBV9 and TRBJ2-2, the complete variable domain is DSGVTQTPKHLITATGQRVTLRCSPRSGDLSVYWYQQSLDQGLQFLIQYYNGEERAKGNILERFSAQQFPDLHSELNLSSLELGDSALYFCASSVVGNTGELFFGEGSRLTVL.

V and J are TRBV5-4 and TRBJ2-1; 10 bases are a match to TRBD2. Germline V lookup: CDR1 SGHNT, CDR2 YYREEE (reference sequence). Trimming took 7 bases from V and 5 from J; bases not matched to a gene: 9. The CDR3 runs 15 residues. The DNA for the CDR3 is TGTGCCAGCTCCGCCCGGACTAGCGGAAACAATGAGCAGTTCTTC. This translates into CASSARTSGNNEQFF.

The CDR3 bases are TGTGCCAGCAGCTTGGCCGAGGGCAGTGAAGCTTTCTTT. Protein: CASSLAEGSEAFF. This rearrangement joins TRBV5-6 to TRBJ1-1; D is undetermined. V lost 0 bases and J 7 bases, leaving 10 bases between the germline ends. The CDR3 covers 13 residues. The germline CDR1 and CDR2 sequences are SGHDT and YYEEEE.

The chain links TRBV28 to TRBJ2-7, with D perhaps TRBD1 (6 bases). CDR1 MDHEN and CDR2 SYDVKM come from the germline V gene. The V and J ends lost 9 bases and 6 bases respectively, with 18 bases between them. This CDR3 comprises 13 residues. This chain's CDR3 is CASHGQILSEQYF. In DNA, the CDR3 is TGTGCCAGTCACGGACAGATCCTTTCCGAGCAGTACTTC.

J is TRBJ2-7 and V is TRBV29-1; D possibly corresponds to TRBD2 (5 bases). Trimming shortened V by 4 bases and J by 6 bases, and 13 bases separated the two germline ends. Per germline, CDR1 SQVTM and CDR2 ANQGSEA. The CDR3 totals 12 residues. CDR3 bases: TGCAGCGTTGCATCGGGGAGTTCCGAGCAGTACTTC. It translates to CSVASGSSEQYF.

This chain connects TRBV18 to TRBJ1-4; 8 nucleotides match TRBD1. The CDR3 sequence is 14 residues long. Trimming removed 6 bases from V and 4 bases from J; junction bases left unmatched: 4. Germline CDR1 KGHSH, CDR2 LQKENI. CDR3 sequence: CASSLTGGNEKLFF. CDR3 DNA: TGTGCCAGCTCGCTTACAGGGGGTAATGAAAAACTGTTTTTT.

Only one count was recorded for this clone. The CDR3 coding sequence is TGTGCCAGCAGTTTCTCCGAGGGGCGTAATCAGCCCCAGCATTTT. It specifies CASSFSEGRNQPQHF. The genes are TRBV28 and TRBJ1-5; D is perhaps TRBD1 (5 bases). The CDR3 length is 15 residues. Germline V gene lookup returns CDR1 MDHEN and CDR2 SYDVKM. Deletions cut 3 bases from V and 4 bases from J, with 13 bases between. Full variable domain (missing parts from reference TRBV28 and TRBJ1-5): DVKVTQSSRYLVKRTGEKVFLECVQDMDHENMFWYRQDPGLGLRLIYFSYDVKMKEKGDIPEGYSVSREKKERFSLILESASTNQTSMYLCASSFSEGRNQPQHFGDGTRLSIL.

The chain uses TRBV30 and TRBJ1-6; tentatively, D is TRBD1 (6 bases). Germline V gene sequence: CDR1 GTSNPN, CDR2 SVGIG (reference sequence). The CDR3 is 14 amino acids. The V gene lost 4 bases and the J gene lost 7 bases, with 14 bases spanning the gap. CDR3 loop: CAWNQQGRNSPLHF. In DNA, the CDR3 is TGTGCCTGGAATCAACAGGGCAGAAATTCACCCCTCCACTTT.

Worth noting for this clone: The same CDR3 is also encoded by other DNA sequences in this sample. The chain recombines TRBV6-5 with TRBJ2-4, with 8 bases lining up with TRBD1. Germline CDR1 and CDR2: MNHEY and SVGAGI. The junction had 4 bases not matched to a gene; V was cut back by 5 bases and J by 1 base. The CDR3 spans 15 residues. CDR3 region: CASSPQGGAKNIQYF. For the CDR3, the DNA is TGTGCCAGCAGTCCACAGGGGGGCGCCAAAAACATTCAGTACTTC.

This clone was seen just once. The V gene is TRBV6-5, the J gene TRBJ1-1; possibly TRBD1 for D (6 bases). V lost 10 bases to trimming and J lost 0 bases, with 12 bases between them. The CDR3 length is 13 residues. Germline V lookup: CDR1 MNHEY, CDR2 SVGAGI. The CDR3 region has the DNA TGTGCCACCAGGGGTAGGCTGAACACTGAAGCTTTCTTT. Amino acid sequence: CATRGRLNTEAFF.

This clone showed up just once. This chain joins TRBV6-1 and TRBJ2-7; 7 bases line up with TRBD1. The CDR3 is 12 residues long. CDR1 and CDR2 (germline): MNHNS, SASEGT. The ends lost 6 bases at V and 8 bases at J; junction bases unmatched: 7. Here the CDR3 DNA reads TGTGCCAGCAGGGGACAGACCCCCCAGCAGTACTTC. Protein: CASRGQTPQQYF.

CDR3 residues: CASSDQGAASTDTQYF. The CDR3 region has the DNA TGTGCCAGCAGTGACCAGGGAGCGGCAAGCACAGATACGCAGTATTTT. J is TRBJ2-3 and V is TRBV25-1, with D possibly called TRBD1 or TRBD2 (5 bases each). This CDR3 is 16 amino acids long. Germline values: CDR1 MGHDK, CDR2 SYGVNS. The V end lost 3 bases, the J end lost 0 bases, and 13 bases lay between the germline ends.

The V gene is TRBV19, the J gene TRBJ2-2; the match to TRBD2 covers 11 bases. J gave up 2 bases and V 4 bases, and 9 bases lay outside the gene matches. Germline V gives CDR1 LNHDA, CDR2 SQIVND (reference sequence). This CDR3 region has 18 residues. The CDR3 DNA follows: TGTGCCAGTAGTAAGGGGTCTAGCGGGAGGATCAACACCGGGGAGCTGTTTTTT. Translating it yields CASSKGSSGRINTGELFF. The full variable domain, completed using reference TRBV19 and TRBJ2-2, is DGGITQSPKYLFRKEGQNVTLSCEQNLNHDAMYWYRQDPGQGLRLIYYSQIVNDFQKGDIAEGYSVSREKKESFPLTVTSAQKNPTAFYLCASSKGSSGRINTGELFFGEGSRLTVL.

The chain links TRBV11-3 to TRBJ2-1; D is uncertain. The CDR3 sequence is 14 residues long. Germline loops: CDR1 SGHNT, CDR2 YENEEA. V lost 5 bases to trimming and J lost 4 bases, with 12 bases between them. The CDR3 protein is CASSPRELYNEQFF. CDR3 nucleotide sequence: TGTGCCAGCAGCCCCCGCGAGCTTTACAATGAGCAGTTCTTC.

CDR3 sequence: CASSLAESSYEQYF. DNA of the CDR3: TGCGCCAGCAGCTTGGCCGAGAGCTCCTACGAGCAGTACTTC. The J gene is TRBJ2-7, the V gene TRBV5-1; D not resolved. V lost 0 bases, J lost 0 bases, and 7 bases lay in between. The V gene's germline CDR1 is SGHRS and CDR2 YFSETQ. The CDR3 consists of 14 residues.

The chain carries TRBV28 and TRBJ1-1; D possibly corresponds to TRBD1 (6 bases). Per germline, CDR1 MDHEN and CDR2 SYDVKM. V dropped 3 bases and J dropped 4 bases, with 18 bases sitting between them. The CDR3 has 16 residues. DNA of the CDR3: TGTGCCAGCAGTTTTGACCCAGGAAAGGGGGTCACTGAAGCTTTCTTT. Encoded protein: CASSFDPGKGVTEAFF.

This sequence joins TRBV19 and TRBJ1-5; a possible D gene is TRBD1 (6 bases). The germline CDR1 and CDR2 sequences are LNHDA and SQIVND (reference sequence). The CDR3 totals 14 residues. Trimming took 3 bases from V and 13 from J, leaving 19 bases between them. The CDR3 reads CASSMTRQATVQHF. Written as DNA, the CDR3 is TGTGCCAGTAGTATGACGCGACAGGCCACGGTTCAGCATTTT.

This clone was found once. This chain links TRBV27 with TRBJ2-4; D is uncertain. This CDR3 has 13 amino acids. The germline CDR1 and CDR2 sequences are MNHEY and SMNVEV (reference sequence). Trimming removed 0 bases at V and 1 base at J, with 1 base between. The CDR3 DNA reads as TGTGCCAGCAGTTTATCGGCCAAAAACATTCAGTACTTC. Translating gives CASSLSAKNIQYF.

This clone was detected only once. The V and J genes are TRBV4-1 and TRBJ2-7, with a tentative D call TRBD1 (5 bases). V shed 0 bases and J shed 2 bases, with 14 bases lying between them. Germline CDR1 MGHRA, CDR2 YSYEKL. The CDR3 is 16 amino acids. CDR3 amino acids: CASSQDPFPGTYEQYF. The CDR3 DNA is TGCGCCAGCAGCCAAGATCCGTTCCCAGGGACCTACGAGCAGTACTTC.

The chain links TRBV6-1 to TRBJ2-7, with TRBD2 as a possible D gene (5 bases). With 0 bases removed from V and 8 bases from J, the gap between germline ends came to 20 bases. The CDR3 is made up of 16 amino acids. CDR1 and CDR2 (germline): MNHNS, SASEGT. CDR3 sequence: CASSEAPGGLANKQYF. DNA of the CDR3: TGTGCCAGCAGTGAAGCGCCGGGCGGGCTGGCTAACAAGCAGTACTTC.

The chain combines TRBV30 with TRBJ1-1, with unresolved D. V was cut by 3 bases and J by 11 bases, with 19 bases left in between. The CDR3 spans 13 residues. The germline V gene encodes CDR1 GTSNPN and CDR2 SVGIG (reference sequence). This chain's CDR3 is CAWSVIRATVAFF. The CDR3 DNA reads as TGTGCCTGGAGCGTCATTAGGGCCACCGTCGCTTTCTTT.

In its sample, this clone was seen once. This chain uses TRBV9 with TRBJ2-3; 7 bases fit TRBD2. The germline V gene has CDR1 SGDLS and CDR2 YYNGEE. Trimming at V came to 2 bases and at J to 0 bases, leaving 3 bases not matched to a gene. The CDR3 totals 15 residues. CDR3 in amino acids: CASSVSGTSTDTQYF. CDR3 in DNA: TGTGCCAGCAGCGTGAGCGGGACCAGCACAGATACGCAGTATTTT.

V and J are TRBV9 and TRBJ1-2; tentatively, D is TRBD1 (5 bases). From germline, CDR1 is SGDLS and CDR2 YYNGEE. V gave up 2 bases and J gave up 6 bases, with 11 bases separating them. The CDR3 has 13 residues. CDR3 coding DNA: TGTGCCAGCAGCGTCCCAGGGAGTCATGGCTACACCTTC. Its translation is CASSVPGSHGYTF.

As DNA, the CDR3 is TGTGCCAGCAGCTTAGTGGTACAGGGGGGCCGCCGATTTTTT. This sequence encodes CASSLVVQGGRRFF. The chain links TRBV7-9 to TRBJ2-2, with 8 bases that match TRBD1. This CDR3 is built from 14 residues. J was trimmed by 17 bases and V by 1 base; bases with no gene match: 12. Germline CDR1 and CDR2: SEHNR and FQNEAQ (reference sequence).

The chain is built from TRBV7-2 and TRBJ2-7; D remains ambiguous. CDR1 is SGHTA, CDR2 FQGNSA, per germline. Trimming pared 2 bases from V and 2 bases from J, leaving 13 bases between. This CDR3 contains 15 residues. CDR3 in DNA: TGTGCCAGCAGCTTACATCATGCAGAAACCTACGAGCAGTACTTC. Amino acids: CASSLHHAETYEQYF. Looking up the rest from reference TRBV7-2 and TRBJ2-7 gives the full variable domain: GAGVSQSPSNKVTEKGKDVELRCDPISGHTALYWYRQSLGQGLEFLIYFQGNSAPDKSGLPSDRFSAERTGGSVSTLTIQRTQQEDSAVYLCASSLHHAETYEQYFGPGTRLTVT.